This TCR beta chain is from a study of T-cell reconstitution after alpha-beta-depleted transplantation in children. Unique molecular identifiers featured in how the TCRbeta library was prepared. A single record per CDR3 protein comes from TCRdb applying MiXCR to the PCR reads. The sample includes some 640,000 distinct CDR3 sequences, roughly 17% seen only once; the top ten take around 0.96%. This clonotype was observed many times. The input for sequencing was PBMCs from the stem cell graft donor, taken from the stem cell graft. The receptor was isolated from a human donor who donated a stem cell graft to a child with acute myeloid leukemia.

CDR3 sequence: CASSFRTVTGNTIYF. The DNA for the CDR3 is TGTGCCAGCAGCTTTAGGACGGTGACTGGAAACACCATATATTTT. The gene calls are TRBV7-2 and TRBJ1-3; no reliable D call. CDR1 and CDR2 (germline): SGHTA, FQGNSA. Trimming cost V 3 bases and J 2 bases, with 11 bases left between them. This CDR3 contains 15 residues.